These 28 T cell receptor beta chains were all obtained from the same sample, sequenced in a study of spatial heterogeneity in lung cancer. TCRdb re-called the 5' RACE reads with MiXCR, one entry per CDR3 protein. The sample holds tens of thousands of distinct CDR3 sequences, approximately 20% seen once. Time point described: blood at routine non-recurrence follow-up after resection. Sequencing used PBMCs, obtained at follow-up. The receptor set was obtained from a male donor with early-stage non-small cell lung cancer.

This chain uses TRBV9 with TRBJ2-5; 7 nucleotides line up with TRBD1. Unmatched junction bases numbered 10, after V lost 1 base and J lost 10 bases. The CDR3 is 14 amino acids. Germline V lookup: CDR1 SGDLS, CDR2 YYNGEE. The CDR3 spells CASSVLAHQGDQYF. CDR3 nucleotide sequence: TGTGCCAGCAGCGTACTTGCCCACCAGGGGGACCAGTACTTC.

There are a few counts of this clonotype. The chain has TRBV4-3 and TRBJ1-3; TRBD1 agrees at 9 bases. Germline CDR1 LGHNA, CDR2 YSLEER. J lost 4 bases, V lost 4 bases, and 5 bases had no gene match. The CDR3 has 15 amino acids. The CDR3 sequence: CASSPDRGSGNTIYF. The CDR3 DNA follows: TGCGCCAGCAGCCCGGACAGGGGCAGCGGAAACACCATATATTTT.

This clonotype showed up just a few times. The J gene is TRBJ1-2, the V gene TRBV30; D is possibly TRBD1 (5 bases). V was clipped by 6 bases and J by 0 bases, with 11 bases between them. The germline CDR1 and CDR2 sequences are GTSNPN and SVGIG (reference sequence). The CDR3 consists of 13 residues. CDR3 sequence (DNA): TGTGCCTGCCCCGGGGCGGCTAACTATGGCTACACCTTC. Its translation is CACPGAANYGYTF.

V gene TRBV20-1 combines with J gene TRBJ1-2; D is unresolved. Germline CDR1 DFQATT, CDR2 SNEGSKA (reference sequence). Trimming removed 4 bases from V and 2 bases from J, with 2 bases in between. The CDR3 has 10 amino acids. The CDR3 reads CSATNYGYTF. CDR3 coding DNA: TGCAGTGCTACCAACTATGGCTACACCTTC.

Only a few counts were recorded for this clonotype. The J gene is TRBJ2-1, the V gene TRBV3-1; D uncertain. The CDR3 is made up of 12 amino acids. The germline gives CDR1 LGHDT, CDR2 YNNKEL (reference sequence). The V end was cut by 2 bases, the J end by 12 bases, with 11 bases between. This CDR3 reads CASSQNVLWQFF. The CDR3 nucleotides are TGTGCCAGCAGCCAAAATGTCCTATGGCAGTTCTTC.

Only a few counts were recorded for this clonotype. The chain couples TRBV2 to TRBJ2-1; 10 bases match TRBD1. Germline CDR1 reads SNHLY; CDR2 reads FYNNEI. J lost 3 bases, V lost 8 bases, and 1 base had no gene match. CDR3 length: 13 residues. The CDR3 DNA follows: TGTGCCAGCCGGGACAGGGGCTACAATGAGCAGTTCTTC. Translation gives CASRDRGYNEQFF.

The genes are TRBV5-4 and TRBJ1-2; D perhaps matches TRBD1 (5 bases). Germline assignment: CDR1 SGHNT and CDR2 YYREEE (reference sequence). Trimming removed 3 bases at V and 6 bases at J, with 18 bases between. This CDR3 has 15 amino acids. CDR3 region: CASSSSDSLSNGYTF. CDR3 nucleotides: TGTGCCAGCAGCTCCTCAGACAGCCTGAGCAATGGCTACACCTTC. Supplemented by reference TRBV5-4 and TRBJ1-2, the full variable domain reads ETGVTQSPTHLIKTRGQQVTLRCSSQSGHNTVSWYQQALGQGPQFIFQYYREEENGRGNFPPRFSGLQFPNYSSELNVNALELDDSALYLCASSSSDSLSNGYTFGSGTRLTVV.

This rearrangement joins TRBV5-1 to TRBJ2-7; 9 positions match TRBD1. V lost 3 bases and J lost 0; bases outside the gene matches: 4. Germline V CDR1 and CDR2: SGHRS, YFSETQ. This CDR3 spans 15 amino acids. The CDR3 nucleotides read TGCGCCAGCAGCTCTGGACAGGGGAACTCCTACGAGCAGTACTTC. Its protein is CASSSGQGNSYEQYF.

This clonotype showed up just a few times. The genes are TRBV18 and TRBJ1-2; 7 positions match TRBD1. With V trimmed by 1 base and J by 0 bases, 8 bases remained unmatched. Germline CDR1 is KGHSH and CDR2 is LQKENI. This CDR3 comprises 17 residues. CDR3 sequence: CASSPRARDSSNYGYTF. The CDR3 DNA is TGTGCCAGCTCACCACGTGCTCGGGACAGCTCTAACTATGGCTACACCTTC.

Only a few counts were recorded for this clonotype. The J gene is TRBJ1-4, the V gene TRBV7-2; D not resolved. Germline CDR1 and CDR2: SGHTA and FQGNSA. The CDR3 is 15 residues long. V was pared by 4 bases and J by 0 bases, with 9 bases between. Written as DNA, the CDR3 is TGTGCCAGCAGCTCTAAACGGACAACTAATGAAAAACTGTTTTTT. As protein: CASSSKRTTNEKLFF.

The genes are TRBV28 and TRBJ2-4, with D possibly matching TRBD1 (7 bases). V lost 6 bases and J 0 bases, leaving 15 bases between the germline ends. The germline V gene has CDR1 MDHEN and CDR2 SYDVKM. This CDR3 is built from 16 residues. The CDR3 nucleotides are TGTGCCAGCAGAGGAGGGGGCGATGAAGCCAAAAACATTCAGTACTTC. Protein sequence: CASRGGGDEAKNIQYF.

The chain links TRBV9 to TRBJ1-2, with D uncertain. Germline V gene sequence: CDR1 SGDLS, CDR2 YYNGEE. The CDR3 contains 14 residues. The V end lost 3 bases, the J end lost 2 bases, and 11 bases lay between the germline ends. The CDR3 here is CASSASLSNYGYTF. The CDR3 DNA follows: TGTGCCAGCAGCGCTTCATTATCAAACTATGGCTACACCTTC.

This clonotype was counted a few times. The rearrangement joins TRBV15 to TRBJ2-3; no clear D. The CDR3 has 13 amino acids. Germline V CDR1 and CDR2: LNHNV, YYDKDF (reference sequence). Trimming took off 5 bases at V and 4 bases at J, with 10 bases between the two ends. The CDR3 region has the DNA TGTGCCACCAGCGGCACAGTGGCAGATACGCAGTATTTT. Protein: CATSGTVADTQYF.

This clonotype was seen a few times. The chain has TRBV3-1 and TRBJ1-1; D may be TRBD1 (6 bases). The CDR3 contains 12 residues. Trimming shortened V by 4 bases and J by 7 bases, and 10 bases separated the two germline ends. Per the germline V gene, CDR1 is LGHDT and CDR2 is YNNKEL (reference sequence). CDR3 amino acids: CASSLTGSEAFF. CDR3 DNA: TGTGCCAGCAGCCTCACAGGGAGTGAAGCTTTCTTT.

The chain links TRBV19 to TRBJ1-4; TRBD1 is a possible D gene (5 bases). Looked up from germline, CDR1 is LNHDA and CDR2 is SQIVND (reference sequence). The CDR3 length is 16 residues. Trimming removed 10 bases at V and 7 bases at J, with 25 bases between. CDR3 in amino acids: CATSGPRGHLTEKLFF. For the CDR3, the DNA is TGTGCCACCTCCGGGCCTAGGGGCCATTTGACTGAAAAACTGTTTTTT. Using reference TRBV19 and TRBJ1-4 for the parts outside the CDR3, the full variable domain is DGGITQSPKYLFRKEGQNVTLSCEQNLNHDAMYWYRQDPGQGLRLIYYSQIVNDFQKGDIAEGYSVSREKKESFPLTVTSAQKNPTAFYLCATSGPRGHLTEKLFFGSGTQLSVL.

V gene TRBV6-1 combines with J gene TRBJ2-7; 10 bases match TRBD2. Per germline, CDR1 MNHNS and CDR2 SASEGT. The CDR3 runs 17 residues. Trimming cost V 2 bases and J 3 bases; bases outside gene matches: 10. CDR3 in DNA: TGTGCCAGCAGTGAAAGGGTGCTAGCGGGGGCCCGCTACGAGCAGTACGTC. Its protein product is CASSERVLAGARYEQYV.

This clonotype was seen ten or more times. The chain carries TRBV14 and TRBJ2-3; D is perhaps TRBD1 (5 bases). CDR1 SGHDN and CDR2 FVKESK come from the germline V gene. The ends were cut back, 1 base at V and 4 bases at J, with 15 bases in the middle. This CDR3 has 16 residues. The CDR3 DNA reads as TGTGCCAGCAGCCAAGTTTCTCCCAGGGCCCCAGATACGCAGTATTTT. It encodes CASSQVSPRAPDTQYF.

The table lists this clonotype with many counts. The chain employs TRBV7-2 and TRBJ2-4; D is unresolved. The germline V and J ends were trimmed by 6 bases and 5 bases, with 5 bases remaining between them. The length of the CDR3 is 11 residues. From germline, CDR1 is SGHTA and CDR2 FQGNSA. Here the CDR3 DNA reads TGTGCCAGCAGTTCTGAAAACATTCAGTACTTC. Amino acid sequence: CASSSENIQYF. Full variable domain (missing parts from reference TRBV7-2 and TRBJ2-4): GAGVSQSPSNKVTEKGKDVELRCDPISGHTALYWYRQSLGQGLEFLIYFQGNSAPDKSGLPSDRFSAERTGGSVSTLTIQRTQQEDSAVYLCASSSENIQYFGAGTRLSVL.

In its sample, this clonotype was seen many times. The gene calls are TRBV7-3 and TRBJ2-1, with D unresolved. The CDR3 covers 15 residues. Trimming removed 2 bases at V and 0 bases at J, with 8 bases between. Germline V gene data show CDR1 as SGHTA and CDR2 as FQGTGA. The CDR3, as DNA: TGTGCCAGCAGCTTACTGACACCCTCCTACAATGAGCAGTTCTTC. Translating gives CASSLLTPSYNEQFF. The full variable domain, completed using reference TRBV7-3 and TRBJ2-1, is GAGVSQTPSNKVTEKGKYVELRCDPISGHTALYWYRQSLGQGPEFLIYFQGTGAADDSGLPNDRFFAVRPEGSVSTLKIQRTERGDSAVYLCASSLLTPSYNEQFFGPGTRLTVL.

This clonotype was seen more than once but under ten times. This chain uses TRBV6-6 with TRBJ2-7; 15 bases match TRBD2. With 4 bases clipped from V and 7 bases from J, the junction kept 11 bases outside the gene matches. The CDR3 extends over 17 amino acids. CDR1 and CDR2 from the germline V gene are MNHNY and SVGAGI (reference sequence). The CDR3 DNA reads TGTGCCAGCAGTTTCCCGGGACTAGCGGGGGGCCTGGGGGAGCAGTACTTC. This gives the protein CASSFPGLAGGLGEQYF.

The chain is built from TRBV29-1 and TRBJ1-2, with no clear D. The CDR3 length is 13 residues. Germline V CDR1 and CDR2: SQVTM, ANQGSEA. The V end was cut by 3 bases, the J end by 1 base, with 9 bases between. Here the CDR3 DNA reads TGCAGCGTTGAGGGTGGCCTTAACTATGGCTACACCTTC. It encodes CSVEGGLNYGYTF.

This clonotype appeared a few times. The chain uses TRBV9 and TRBJ1-1, with D hard to call. This CDR3 is 14 amino acids long. Trimming cost V 1 base and J 1 base, with 8 bases left between them. CDR1 is SGDLS and CDR2 is YYNGEE in the germline V gene. In DNA form, the CDR3 reads TGTGCCAGCAGCGTACACACCACGAACACTGAAGCTTTCTTT. This codes for CASSVHTTNTEAFF.

The V and J genes are TRBV9 and TRBJ2-5, with 8 bases fitting TRBD1. This CDR3 is 16 amino acids long. V trimming: 2 bases; J trimming: 1 base; junction bases outside the gene matches: 7. Germline CDR1 reads SGDLS; CDR2 reads YYNGEE. The CDR3 sequence is CASSVSGTGSQETQYF. The CDR3 bases are TGTGCCAGCAGCGTGTCCGGGACAGGAAGCCAAGAGACCCAGTACTTC. The full variable domain, rest sourced from reference TRBV9 and TRBJ2-5, is DSGVTQTPKHLITATGQRVTLRCSPRSGDLSVYWYQQSLDQGLQFLIQYYNGEERAKGNILERFSAQQFPDLHSELNLSSLELGDSALYFCASSVSGTGSQETQYFGPGTRLLVL.

This clonotype has a count of ten or more. The chain is built from TRBV2 and TRBJ2-3; 8 bases match TRBD2. Germline V gene data show CDR1 as SNHLY and CDR2 as FYNNEI. V shed 10 bases and J 0 bases; nucleotides not matched to a gene: 6. There are 14 residues in the CDR3. The CDR3 spells CATREGFSTDTQYF. In nucleotides, the CDR3 is TGTGCCACCCGGGAGGGGTTCAGCACAGATACGCAGTATTTT.

This clonotype has just a few counts. The V and J genes are TRBV29-1 and TRBJ1-1; D might be TRBD1 (5 bases). The CDR3 has 13 residues. V was pared by 4 bases and J by 5 bases, with 14 bases between. Per germline, CDR1 SQVTM and CDR2 ANQGSEA. The CDR3 DNA reads as TGCAGCGTTGTTGGGGCTTTGTCGACTGAAGCTTTCTTT. Its translation: CSVVGALSTEAFF.

This clonotype came up a few times. V and J are TRBV6-2 or TRBV6-3 and TRBJ2-1; possibly TRBD1 or TRBD2 for D (5 bases each). Looked up from germline, CDR1 is MNHEY and CDR2 is SVGEGT. The CDR3 is made up of 16 amino acids. Trimming stripped 5 bases from V and 0 bases from J, with 14 bases between. This CDR3 reads CASSPMWDRSYNEQFF. The CDR3 DNA is TGTGCCAGCAGTCCCATGTGGGACCGCTCCTACAATGAGCAGTTCTTC.

This clonotype appeared many times. The genes are TRBV30 and TRBJ2-2; D ambiguous. In germline, CDR1 is GTSNPN, CDR2 SVGIG (reference sequence). The CDR3 is made up of 13 amino acids. Trimming shortened V by 0 bases and J by 5 bases, and 7 bases separated the two germline ends. CDR3: CAWSVTGTGELFF. The CDR3 region has the DNA TGTGCCTGGAGTGTTACCGGGACCGGGGAGCTGTTTTTT.

This clonotype appeared many times. The chain is built from TRBV2 and TRBJ1-5; 9 bases are a match to TRBD1. V trimming: 4 bases; J trimming: 5 bases; junction bases outside the gene matches: 6. Germline V gene data show CDR1 as SNHLY and CDR2 as FYNNEI. This CDR3 contains 15 residues. For the CDR3, the DNA is TGTGCCAGCAGTGGAGACTGGACAGGGGATCAGCCCCAGCATTTT. Translating gives CASSGDWTGDQPQHF.